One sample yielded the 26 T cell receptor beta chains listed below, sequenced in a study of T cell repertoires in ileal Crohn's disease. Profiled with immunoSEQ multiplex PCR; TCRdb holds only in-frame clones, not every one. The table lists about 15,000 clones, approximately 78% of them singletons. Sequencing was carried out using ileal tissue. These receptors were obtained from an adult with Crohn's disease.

The CDR3 sequence is CASSLIRTLSGNTIYF. The CDR3 coding sequence is TGTGCCAGCAGCTTAATTCGGACTCTCTCTGGAAACACCATATATTTT. The chain has TRBV7-9 and TRBJ1-3; D remains unclear. With 2 bases removed from V and 0 bases from J, the gap between germline ends came to 11 bases. Germline CDR1 SEHNR, CDR2 FQNEAQ (reference sequence). The CDR3 spans 16 residues.

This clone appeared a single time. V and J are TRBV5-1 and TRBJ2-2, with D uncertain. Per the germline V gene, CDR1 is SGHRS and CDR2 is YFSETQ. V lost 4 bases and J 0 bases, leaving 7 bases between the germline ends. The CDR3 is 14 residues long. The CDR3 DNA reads TGCGCCAGCAGCCGGCTAGCGAACACCGGGGAGCTGTTTTTT. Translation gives CASSRLANTGELFF.

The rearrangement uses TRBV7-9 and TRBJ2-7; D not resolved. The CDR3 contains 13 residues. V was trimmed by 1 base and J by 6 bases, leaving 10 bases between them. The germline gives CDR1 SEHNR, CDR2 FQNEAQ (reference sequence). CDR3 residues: CASSLGSIGEQYF. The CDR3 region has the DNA TGTGCCAGCAGCTTAGGTTCGATCGGCGAGCAGTACTTC.

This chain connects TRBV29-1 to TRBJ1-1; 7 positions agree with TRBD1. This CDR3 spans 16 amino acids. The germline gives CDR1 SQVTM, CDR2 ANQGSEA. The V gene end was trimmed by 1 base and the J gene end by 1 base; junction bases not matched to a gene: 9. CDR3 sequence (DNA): TGCAGCGTTGAAGCTTCAGGGGGTCAATGGAACACTGAAGCTTTCTTT. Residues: CSVEASGGQWNTEAFF.

The CDR3 sequence is CASSISAVGGGRYNEQFF. The CDR3 DNA reads TGTGCCAGTAGTATCTCCGCGGTGGGGGGAGGCCGTTACAATGAGCAGTTCTTC. V gene TRBV19 combines with J gene TRBJ2-1; tentative D call: TRBD2 (6 bases). CDR3 size: 18 residues. V was pared by 3 bases and J by 4 bases, with 22 bases between. CDR1 and CDR2 (germline): LNHDA, SQIVND (reference sequence). The variable domain in full, with the rest retrieved from reference TRBV19 and TRBJ2-1, is DGGITQSPKYLFRKEGQNVTLSCEQNLNHDAMYWYRQDPGQGLRLIYYSQIVNDFQKGDIAEGYSVSREKKESFPLTVTSAQKNPTAFYLCASSISAVGGGRYNEQFFGPGTRLTVL.

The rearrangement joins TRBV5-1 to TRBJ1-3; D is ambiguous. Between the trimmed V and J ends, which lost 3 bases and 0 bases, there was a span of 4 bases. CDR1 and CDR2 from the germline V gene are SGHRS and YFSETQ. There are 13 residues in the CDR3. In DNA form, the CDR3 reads TGCGCCAGCAGCTACACCTCTGGAAACACCATATATTTT. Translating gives CASSYTSGNTIYF.

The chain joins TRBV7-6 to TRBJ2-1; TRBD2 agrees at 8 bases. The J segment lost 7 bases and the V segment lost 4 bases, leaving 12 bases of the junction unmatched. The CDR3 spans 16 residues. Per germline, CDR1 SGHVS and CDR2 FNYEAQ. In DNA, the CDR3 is TGTGCCAGCAGCTACCGGACTAGCCCCGATATTAATGAGCAGTTCTTC. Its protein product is CASSYRTSPDINEQFF.

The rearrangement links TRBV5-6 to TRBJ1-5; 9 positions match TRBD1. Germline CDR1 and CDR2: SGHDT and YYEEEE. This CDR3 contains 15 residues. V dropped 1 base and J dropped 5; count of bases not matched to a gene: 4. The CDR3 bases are TGTGCCAGCAGCTTGTACGACAGGGGGGATCAGCCCCAGCATTTT. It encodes CASSLYDRGDQPQHF.

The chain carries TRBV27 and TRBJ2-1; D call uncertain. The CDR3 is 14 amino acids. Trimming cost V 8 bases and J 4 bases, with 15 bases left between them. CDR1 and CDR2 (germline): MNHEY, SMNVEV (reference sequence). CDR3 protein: CASCAQAGYNEQFF. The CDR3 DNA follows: TGTGCCAGCTGTGCGCAGGCCGGATACAATGAGCAGTTCTTC.

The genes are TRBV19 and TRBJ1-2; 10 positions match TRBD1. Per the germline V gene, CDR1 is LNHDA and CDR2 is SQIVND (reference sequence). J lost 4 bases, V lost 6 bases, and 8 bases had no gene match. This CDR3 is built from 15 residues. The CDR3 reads CASSAPTGGFYGYTF. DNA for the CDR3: TGTGCCAGTAGCGCCCCGACAGGGGGCTTCTATGGCTACACCTTC.

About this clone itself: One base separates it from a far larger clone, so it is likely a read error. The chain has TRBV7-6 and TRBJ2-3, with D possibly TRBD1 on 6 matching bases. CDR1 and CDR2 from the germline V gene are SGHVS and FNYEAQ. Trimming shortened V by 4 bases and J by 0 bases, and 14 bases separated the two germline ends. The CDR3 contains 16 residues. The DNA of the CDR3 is TGTGCCAGCAGCTCGGGACACCATTCTAGCACAGATACGCAGTATTTT. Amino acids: CASSSGHHSSTDTQYF.

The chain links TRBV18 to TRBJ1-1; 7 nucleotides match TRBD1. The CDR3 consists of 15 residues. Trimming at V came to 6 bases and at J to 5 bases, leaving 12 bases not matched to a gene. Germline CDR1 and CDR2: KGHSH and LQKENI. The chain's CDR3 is CASSPRQGRRTEAFF. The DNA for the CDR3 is TGTGCCAGCTCTCCCAGACAGGGAAGGAGAACTGAAGCTTTCTTT.

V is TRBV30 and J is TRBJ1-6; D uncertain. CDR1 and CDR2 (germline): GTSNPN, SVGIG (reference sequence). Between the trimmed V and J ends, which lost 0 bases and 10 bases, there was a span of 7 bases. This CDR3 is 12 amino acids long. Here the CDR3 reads CAWSVLGSPLHF. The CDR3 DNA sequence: TGTGCCTGGAGTGTACTAGGGTCACCCCTCCACTTT.

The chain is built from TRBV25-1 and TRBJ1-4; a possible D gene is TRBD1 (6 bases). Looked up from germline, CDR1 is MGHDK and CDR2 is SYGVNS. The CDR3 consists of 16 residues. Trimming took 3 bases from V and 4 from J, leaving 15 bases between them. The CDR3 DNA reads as TGTGCCAGCAGTGATAACCAGGGGAGCGTTAATGAAAAACTGTTTTTT. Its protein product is CASSDNQGSVNEKLFF.

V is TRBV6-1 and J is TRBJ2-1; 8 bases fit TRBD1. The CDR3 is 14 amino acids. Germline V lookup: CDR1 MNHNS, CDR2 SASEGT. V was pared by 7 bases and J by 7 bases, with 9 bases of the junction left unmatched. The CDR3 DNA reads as TGTGCCAGCAAAAGACAGGGGATAGAAAATGAGCAGTTCTTC. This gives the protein CASKRQGIENEQFF.

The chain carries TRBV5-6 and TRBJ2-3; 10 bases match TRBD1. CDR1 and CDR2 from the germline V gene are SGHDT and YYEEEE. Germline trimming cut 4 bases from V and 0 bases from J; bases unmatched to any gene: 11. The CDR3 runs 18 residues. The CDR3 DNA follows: TGTGCCAGCAGCGTCCGGGACAGGGGAAGAGCTAGCACAGATACGCAGTATTTT. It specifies CASSVRDRGRASTDTQYF.

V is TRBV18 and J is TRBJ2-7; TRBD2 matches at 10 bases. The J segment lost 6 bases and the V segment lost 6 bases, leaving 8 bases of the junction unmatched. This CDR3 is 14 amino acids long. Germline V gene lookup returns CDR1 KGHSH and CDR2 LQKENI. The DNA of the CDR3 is TGTGCCAGCTCCGGGGCTAGCGGGAGTTCCGAGCAGTACTTC. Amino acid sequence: CASSGASGSSEQYF.

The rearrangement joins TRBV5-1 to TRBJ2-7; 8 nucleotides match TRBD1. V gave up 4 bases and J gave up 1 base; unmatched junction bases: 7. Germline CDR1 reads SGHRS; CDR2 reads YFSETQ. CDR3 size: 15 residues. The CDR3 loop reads CASSRDGTGSYEQYF. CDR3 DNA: TGCGCCAGCAGCCGGGACGGGACAGGATCCTACGAGCAGTACTTC.

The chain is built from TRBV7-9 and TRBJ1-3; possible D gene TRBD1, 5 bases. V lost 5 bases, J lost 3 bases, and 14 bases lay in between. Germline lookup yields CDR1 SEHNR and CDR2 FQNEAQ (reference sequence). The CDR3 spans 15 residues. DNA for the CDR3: TGTGCCAGCAGCCCCCACCAGGGTGATGGAAACACCATATATTTT. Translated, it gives CASSPHQGDGNTIYF. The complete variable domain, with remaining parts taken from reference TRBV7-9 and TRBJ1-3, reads DTGVSQNPRHKITKRGQNVTFRCDPISEHNRLYWYRQTLGQGPEFLTYFQNEAQLEKSRLLSDRFSAERPKGSFSTLEIQRTEQGDSAMYLCASSPHQGDGNTIYFGEGSWLTVV.

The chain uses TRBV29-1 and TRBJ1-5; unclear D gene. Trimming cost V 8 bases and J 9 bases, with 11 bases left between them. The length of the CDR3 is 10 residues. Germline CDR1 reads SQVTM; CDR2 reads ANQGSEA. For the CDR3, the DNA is TGCAGCCCCGCAGGTCGGCCCCAGCATTTT. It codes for CSPAGRPQHF.

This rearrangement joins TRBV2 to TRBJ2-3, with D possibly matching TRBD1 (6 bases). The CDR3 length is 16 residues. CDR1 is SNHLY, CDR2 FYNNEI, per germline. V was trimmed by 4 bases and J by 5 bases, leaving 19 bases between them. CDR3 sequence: CASSAGGRGNQDTQYF. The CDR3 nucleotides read TGTGCCAGCAGTGCCGGAGGCAGGGGTAATCAAGATACGCAGTATTTT.

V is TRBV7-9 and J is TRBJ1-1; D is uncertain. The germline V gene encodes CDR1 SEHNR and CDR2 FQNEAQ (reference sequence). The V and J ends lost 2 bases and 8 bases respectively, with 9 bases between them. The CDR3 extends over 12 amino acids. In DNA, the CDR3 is TGTGCCAGCAGCTTAATAGGACTGGAAGCTTTCTTT. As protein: CASSLIGLEAFF.

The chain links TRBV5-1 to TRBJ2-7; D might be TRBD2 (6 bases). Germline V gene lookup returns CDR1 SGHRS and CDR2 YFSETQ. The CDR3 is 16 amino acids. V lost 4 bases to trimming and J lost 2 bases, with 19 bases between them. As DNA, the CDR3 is TGCGCCAGCAGCCCGGGAGCCGGTCCCCCCACCTACGAGCAGTACTTC. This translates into CASSPGAGPPTYEQYF.

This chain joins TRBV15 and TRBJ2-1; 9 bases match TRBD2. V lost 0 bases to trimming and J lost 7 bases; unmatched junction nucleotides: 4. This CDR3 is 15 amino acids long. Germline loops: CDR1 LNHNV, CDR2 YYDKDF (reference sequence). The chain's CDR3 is CATSRDLAGSNEQFF. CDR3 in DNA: TGTGCCACCAGCAGAGATCTAGCGGGATCGAATGAGCAGTTCTTC.

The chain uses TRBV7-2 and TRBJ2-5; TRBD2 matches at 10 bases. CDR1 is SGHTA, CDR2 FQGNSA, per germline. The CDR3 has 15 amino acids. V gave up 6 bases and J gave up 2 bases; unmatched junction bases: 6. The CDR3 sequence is CASRAGLAVQETQYF. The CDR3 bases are TGTGCCAGCAGGGCCGGACTAGCGGTACAAGAGACCCAGTACTTC. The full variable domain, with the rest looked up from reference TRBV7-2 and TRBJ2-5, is GAGVSQSPSNKVTEKGKDVELRCDPISGHTALYWYRQSLGQGLEFLIYFQGNSAPDKSGLPSDRFSAERTGGSVSTLTIQRTQQEDSAVYLCASRAGLAVQETQYFGPGTRLLVL.

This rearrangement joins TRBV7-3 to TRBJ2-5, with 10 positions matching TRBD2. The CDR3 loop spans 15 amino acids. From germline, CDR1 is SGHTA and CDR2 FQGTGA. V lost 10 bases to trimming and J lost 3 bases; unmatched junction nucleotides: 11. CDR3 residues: CATGSTAGGEETQYF. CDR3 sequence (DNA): TGTGCCACGGGGAGTACAGCGGGGGGGGAAGAGACCCAGTACTTC.